These T cell receptor beta chains were read from a single sample in a study of cytomegalovirus exposure and HLA in healthy donors. Profiled with immunoSEQ multiplex PCR; TCRdb holds only in-frame clones, not every one. The sample records over 130,000 clones, about 60% being singletons. The source material was PBMCs. These TCRs come from a woman aged 60-70 years in good health and CMV-seropositive. CDR3s include the opening cysteine and the closing phenylalanine or tryptophan. Each record gives: D gene, J gene, clone size, V gene, CDR3 protein, CDR3 DNA. A D gene is named only where the DNA matches it firmly. A clone size is listed for some rows: how often the clone was seen (once, few, many), or a class if it is expanded.

TRBD1 TRBJ2-2 NA TRBV7-2 CASSLADLQGAGELFF TGTGCCAGCAGCTTAGCAGATCTACAGGGGGCCGGGGAGCTGTTTTTT
TRBD1 TRBJ2-7 NA TRBV4-1 CASSLRDSSYEQYF TGCGCCAGCAGCCTCCGGGACAGCTCCTACGAGCAGTACTTC
TRBD2 TRBJ2-1 NA TRBV7-3 CASSGGLASYNEQFF TGTGCCAGCAGCGGAGGACTAGCGTCGTACAATGAGCAGTTCTTC
TRBD2 TRBJ2-3 NA TRBV14 CASSQAGGPGDTQYF TGTGCCAGCAGCCAAGCGGGAGGGCCGGGAGATACGCAGTATTTT
NA TRBJ1-2 NA TRBV5-1 CASSLSGADYGYTF TGCGCCAGCAGCTTGTCAGGGGCGGACTATGGCTACACCTTC
NA TRBJ2-4 NA TRBV30 CAWSPDTPKDIQYF TGTGCCTGGAGTCCGGACACCCCTAAGGACATTCAGTACTTC
TRBD2 TRBJ2-1 NA TRBV4-3 CASSQEPPASGGYNEQFF TGCGCCAGCAGCCAAGAGCCCCCCGCCAGCGGGGGCTACAATGAGCAGTTCTTC
NA TRBJ1-4 NA TRBV4-3 CASSPGGAGEKLFF TGCGCCAGCAGCCCCGGGGGTGCTGGGGAAAAACTGTTTTTT
TRBD1 TRBJ2-7 NA TRBV11-2 CASSLQRTGSEQYF TGTGCCAGCAGCTTACAACGGACAGGGAGCGAGCAGTACTTC
NA TRBJ2-4 NA TRBV25-1 CASTGGMNIQYF TGTGCCAGCACTGGGGGGATGAACATTCAGTACTTC
NA TRBJ1-1 NA TRBV5-4 CASSLERWGNTEAFF TGTGCCAGCAGCTTGGAGCGATGGGGCAACACTGAAGCTTTCTTT
TRBD1 TRBJ1-5 NA TRBV4-3 CASSPGRGPQPQHF TGCGCCAGCAGCCCTGGCAGGGGGCCTCAGCCCCAGCATTTT
NA TRBJ1-5 NA TRBV5-4 CASSLEPDQPQHF TGTGCCAGCAGCTTGGAGCCCGATCAGCCCCAGCATTTT
NA TRBJ2-7 NA TRBV25-1 CASSDPSGNRDYEQYF TGTGCCAGCAGTGATCCCTCCGGAAACAGGGACTACGAGCAGTACTTC
TRBD1 TRBJ2-7 few TRBV28 CASSLLRQGAYEQYF TGTGCCAGCAGTTTATTGCGGCAGGGGGCCTACGAGCAGTACTTC
NA TRBJ2-7 NA TRBV27 CASSHIGQTYEQYF TGTGCCAGCAGCCACATCGGACAGACCTACGAGCAGTACTTC
TRBD1 TRBJ1-2 NA TRBV18 CASSPRDRDYGYTF TGTGCCAGCTCACCGCGGGACAGGGACTATGGCTACACCTTC
NA TRBJ1-5 NA TRBV28 CASSLLRGINQPQHF TGTGCCAGCAGTTTATTAAGGGGAATAAATCAGCCCCAGCATTTT
TRBD1 TRBJ2-1 NA TRBV6-5 CASTPTGDKYNEQFF TGTGCCAGCACCCCGACAGGGGACAAATACAATGAGCAGTTCTTC
TRBD2 TRBJ2-3 NA TRBV7-9 CASSLLTSGTDTQYF TGTGCCAGCAGCTTGCTGACTAGCGGCACAGATACGCAGTATTTT
TRBD2 TRBJ2-2 NA TRBV28 CASSLAGGLNGELFF TGTGCCAGCAGCCTAGCGGGAGGGCTGAACGGGGAGCTGTTTTTT
TRBD1 TRBJ1-2 NA TRBV7-9 CASMTGHGYGYTF TGTGCCAGCATGACAGGGCATGGCTATGGCTACACCTTC
NA TRBJ2-1 NA TRBV6-1 CASSEVGSSYNEQFF TGTGCCAGCAGTGAAGTCGGGAGCTCCTACAATGAGCAGTTCTTC
NA TRBJ1-2 NA TRBV28 CASSSPANYGYTF TGTGCCAGCAGTTCCCCAGCGAACTATGGCTACACCTTC
NA TRBJ2-3 NA TRBV7-2 CASSLGGPVTDTQYF TGTGCCAGCAGCTTAGGGGGGCCGGTCACAGATACGCAGTATTTT
NA TRBJ2-7 once TRBV19 CASSIKEAYEQYF TGTGCCAGTAGTATAAAGGAGGCGTACGAGCAGTACTTC
NA TRBJ2-2 NA TRBV30 CAWSRGTVTTGELFF TGTGCCTGGAGTCGGGGGACAGTAACCACCGGGGAGCTGTTTTTT
TRBD2 TRBJ2-7 many TRBV4-3 CASSPQTSGSYEQYF TGCGCCAGCAGCCCCCAAACTAGCGGGAGCTACGAGCAGTACTTC
TRBD1 TRBJ1-2 NA TRBV18 CASSQTGQSYGYTF TGTGCCAGCTCACAAACGGGACAGTCCTATGGCTACACCTTC
NA TRBJ1-1 NA TRBV18 CASSPTQGGDTEAFF TGTGCCAGCTCACCAACTCAGGGAGGGGACACTGAAGCTTTCTTT
NA TRBJ2-7 few TRBV10-2 CASGGTVSYEQYF TGCGCCAGCGGAGGGACAGTCTCCTACGAGCAGTACTTC
TRBD2 TRBJ2-7 NA TRBV28 CASSLLRVTSGSPPYEQYF TGTGCCAGCAGTTTACTCAGAGTAACTAGCGGGAGCCCTCCCTACGAGCAGTACTTC
TRBD2 TRBJ2-1 few TRBV9 CASSVVAGGPYEQFF TGTGCCAGCAGCGTAGTTGCGGGAGGGCCCTATGAGCAGTTCTTC
TRBD1 TRBJ1-2 once TRBV28 CASSLGQMTDGYTF TGTGCCAGCAGTTTGGGACAGATGACCGATGGCTACACCTTC
NA TRBJ2-7 few TRBV4-2 CASSQGGTTYEQYF TGTGCCAGCAGCCAAGGCGGGACCACCTACGAGCAGTACTTC
NA TRBJ2-7 few TRBV21-1 CASSKVTLRTERQYEQYF TGTGCCAGCAGCAAAGTTACCCTCCGGACAGAAAGGCAATACGAGCAGTACTTC
NA TRBJ2-5 NA TRBV7-9 CASSLSSAATQYF TGTGCCAGCAGCTTATCCAGTGCGGCGACCCAGTACTTC
NA TRBJ2-5 NA TRBV7-9 CASSPGPGETQYF TGTGCCAGCAGCCCTGGCCCGGGAGAGACCCAGTACTTC
TRBD2 TRBJ2-1 NA TRBV27 CASRGLAGLHNEQFF TGTGCCAGCAGGGGACTAGCGGGACTCCACAATGAGCAGTTCTTC
TRBD2 TRBJ2-7 few TRBV6-1 CASSELAGGPYEQYF TGTGCCAGCAGTGAACTAGCGGGAGGGCCCTACGAGCAGTACTTC
TRBD1 TRBJ2-7 few TRBV30 CAWSGQGVRYEQYF TGTGCCTGGAGTGGGCAGGGGGTTAGGTACGAGCAGTACTTC
NA TRBJ1-2 NA TRBV4-3 CASSQDAGDTGYTF TGCGCCAGCAGCCAGGATGCCGGGGACACAGGCTACACCTTC
NA TRBJ1-4 few TRBV15 CATSRARTALSNEKLFF TGTGCCACCAGCAGAGCGAGGACAGCCCTTTCTAATGAAAAACTGTTTTTT
TRBD2 TRBJ2-7 NA TRBV5-4 CASSLKAGARYEQYF TGTGCCAGCAGCTTGAAGGCGGGAGCCCGCTACGAGCAGTACTTC
TRBD1 TRBJ2-2 NA TRBV7-9 CASSFPGQGLGGELFF TGTGCCAGCAGCTTCCCGGGACAGGGGTTGGGCGGGGAGCTGTTTTTT
TRBD1 TRBJ2-7 NA TRBV19 CASSTPGTVYEQYF TGTGCCAGTAGTACCCCAGGGACAGTCTACGAGCAGTACTTC
NA TRBJ2-3 NA TRBV7-7 CASSLQGGGADTQYF TGTGCTAGCAGCTTACAAGGGGGCGGGGCAGATACGCAGTATTTT
NA TRBJ1-5 NA TRBV7-4 CASSLRVQRDQPQHF TGTGCCAGCAGCTTAAGGGTACAGAGGGATCAGCCCCAGCATTTT
NA TRBJ1-2 few TRBV7-2 CASNFRGLSGYTF TGTGCCAGCAATTTTCGAGGGCTCTCTGGCTACACCTTC
TRBD1 TRBJ1-5 NA TRBV19 CASSTEPGQGLFNQPQHF TGTGCCAGTAGTACCGAACCGGGACAGGGGCTGTTCAATCAGCCCCAGCATTTT
NA TRBJ1-5 few TRBV30 CAWTGQHNQPQHF TGTGCCTGGACAGGGCAACACAATCAGCCCCAGCATTTT
TRBD1 TRBJ2-2 NA TRBV7-2 CASSYPKGGNTGELFF TGTGCCAGCAGCTACCCCAAAGGGGGCAACACCGGGGAGCTGTTTTTT
NA TRBJ1-1 NA TRBV18 CASSRQENTEAFF TGTGCCAGCTCCCGACAGGAGAACACTGAAGCTTTCTTT
TRBD1 TRBJ2-2 NA TRBV28 CASSLWKGAGTGELFF TGTGCCAGCAGTTTATGGAAGGGGGCCGGGACCGGGGAGCTGTTTTTT
TRBD1 TRBJ2-7 NA TRBV28 CASSLSDRVYEQYF TGTGCCAGCAGTTTATCGGACAGGGTCTACGAGCAGTACTTC
TRBD2 TRBJ2-7 few TRBV27 CASSWSGLAGGRYEQYF TGTGCCAGCAGTTGGTCGGGACTAGCGGGGGGAAGGTACGAGCAGTACTTC
NA TRBJ2-7 few TRBV7-2 CASSLGSANEQYF TGTGCCAGCAGCCTCGGGAGTGCGAACGAGCAGTACTTC